The clone carrying this TCR beta chain was detected only a few times. Its antigen remains unidentified. This entry is derived from a study of regulatory T cells in long-lasting Graves disease. On the study more broadly: Under 3 months of antithyroid drugs had been taken by newly diagnosed Graves' patients. General study findings and limits: Not thyroid tissue but only peripheral blood was studied.

To make TCR beta libraries, researchers used iRepertoire HTBI primers and Arm-PCR of CDR3 regions. TCRdb re-analysed the multiplex PCR reads in MiXCR, keeping a single row per CDR3 protein. Of hundreds of thousands of distinct CDR3 sequences detected, approximately 15% appear once; the ten largest clones hold 18%. Time point noted: newly diagnosed GD, antithyroid drugs for less than 3 months. Generation of the TCR library employed RNA extracted from PBMCs. The data also belong to a second study, concerning T cells in Graves' hyperthyroidism and ophthalmopathy. This second report adds: The definition of stable Graves' hyperthyroidism was no ophthalmopathy progression within 18 months. Using 13 V-J features, a model discriminated ophthalmopathy from stable hyperthyroidism.

The input for sequencing was peripheral blood mononuclear cells (PBMCs), taken at new diagnosis, from a patient treated with antithyroid drugs. This TCR was sampled from a woman aged 30 to 39 with Graves disease.

The CDR3 coding sequence is TGTGCCAGCAGCTTGGAAGGGGTTGTGAAGATCGAGCAGTACTTC. Amino acids: CASSLEGVVKIEQYF. This chain links TRBV5-6 with TRBJ2-7; tentatively, D is TRBD1 (5 bases). Germline CDR1 reads SGHDT; CDR2 reads YYEEEE. V dropped 0 bases and J dropped 6 bases, with 16 bases sitting between them. CDR3 length: 15 amino acids.